Presented here are 14 T cell receptor beta chains from one specimen sequenced in a study of blood T cell repertoires in COVID-19 (dated by TCRdb to the early 2020s). The library was produced with the immunoSEQ multiplex PCR assay. Drawn from immuneACCESS, this table holds only the in-frame rearrangements with V and J called that TCRdb kept. Clones are partly lost; checked studies trace under half to an unresolved V gene and leave the rest unexplained. The sample table lists about 400,000 clones, around 89% of them with a count of one. Of the sample, approximately 4.3% falls within the top ten clones. Sequencing was carried out using peripheral blood. The receptor set was obtained from a woman aged 30 to 39 with acute or convalescent COVID-19.

This clone was picked up one time. V usage is TRBV15 and J usage is TRBJ2-5; TRBD2 matches 10 bases. Trimming cost V 3 bases and J 5 bases; bases outside gene matches: 6. The germline V gene encodes CDR1 LNHNV and CDR2 YYDKDF (reference sequence). This CDR3 comprises 15 residues. The chain's CDR3 is CATSRGAGGQETQYF. CDR3 nucleotides: TGTGCCACCAGCAGGGGAGCGGGGGGGCAGGAGACCCAGTACTTC.

V usage is TRBV28 and J usage is TRBJ1-2, with TRBD1 identical over 7 bases. Germline V gene sequence: CDR1 MDHEN, CDR2 SYDVKM. CDR3 length equals 16 residues. J lost 4 bases, V lost 9 bases, and 17 bases had no gene match. This chain's CDR3 is CASHRSTGAVGYGYTF. In DNA form, the CDR3 reads TGTGCCAGTCATAGATCTACAGGGGCGGTTGGCTATGGCTACACCTTC.

The chain carries TRBV7-6 and TRBJ2-3, with D perhaps TRBD1 (6 bases). The CDR3 length is 15 residues. V gave up 2 bases and J gave up 2 bases, with 11 bases separating them. The germline CDR1 and CDR2 sequences are SGHVS and FNYEAQ. The CDR3 nucleotides read TGTGCCAGCAGCTTATCGGGACACATCACAGATACGCAGTATTTT. It yields the protein CASSLSGHITDTQYF.

The genes are TRBV10-2 and TRBJ2-3; 10 bases line up with TRBD2. V lost 1 base to trimming and J lost 0 bases; unmatched junction nucleotides: 10. The CDR3 spans 19 residues. Germline V CDR1 and CDR2: WSHSY, SAAADI. CDR3 protein: CASSEYPSGGRRSTDTQYF. CDR3 in DNA: TGCGCCAGCAGTGAGTACCCTAGCGGGGGACGACGCAGCACAGATACGCAGTATTTT.

The genes are TRBV19 and TRBJ1-5; D ambiguous. Per germline, CDR1 LNHDA and CDR2 SQIVND (reference sequence). The CDR3 is 14 residues long. Trimming pared 3 bases from V and 1 base from J, leaving 7 bases between. CDR3 DNA sequence: TGTGCCAGTAGTATTGAGTTAAGCAATCAGCCCCAGCATTTT. Protein product: CASSIELSNQPQHF.

The chain combines TRBV7-3 with TRBJ2-3, with D tentatively TRBD2 (6 bases). Trimming removed 2 bases from V and 6 bases from J, with 15 bases in between. Germline V gene lookup returns CDR1 SGHTA and CDR2 FQGTGA. The length of the CDR3 is 15 residues. The CDR3 here is CASSLRGGVYDTQYF. CDR3 in DNA: TGTGCCAGCAGCTTACGGGGCGGGGTATACGATACGCAGTATTTT.

The chain employs TRBV7-9 and TRBJ2-7; 10 bases fit TRBD1. CDR1 is SEHNR and CDR2 is FQNEAQ in the germline V gene (reference sequence). Trimming cost V 11 bases and J 5 bases; bases outside gene matches: 12. There are 14 residues in the CDR3. CDR3: CASTGGPEGDEQYF. In nucleotides, the CDR3 is TGTGCCTCGACAGGGGGCCCCGAAGGGGACGAGCAGTACTTC.

This clone was seen once. The gene calls are TRBV6-6 and TRBJ1-2, with 11 bases aligning to TRBD1. This CDR3 is built from 14 residues. V shed 4 bases and J 8 bases; nucleotides not matched to a gene: 6. Germline CDR1 reads MNHNY; CDR2 reads SVGAGI (reference sequence). The CDR3 protein is CASSFGQGAQGYTF. CDR3 coding DNA: TGTGCCAGCAGTTTCGGACAGGGGGCGCAGGGCTACACCTTC.

V is TRBV6-1 and J is TRBJ1-1, with unresolved D. CDR3 length equals 16 residues. Trimming removed 2 bases from V and 5 bases from J, with 18 bases in between. Germline CDR1 reads MNHNS; CDR2 reads SASEGT. The CDR3 loop is CASSERGGLGKTEAFF. The DNA of the CDR3 is TGTGCCAGCAGTGAACGGGGAGGGTTGGGTAAAACTGAAGCTTTCTTT.

This clone has just one count. This rearrangement joins TRBV6-6 to TRBJ1-6; a weak D match, TRBD1 (6 bases). The germline V gene has CDR1 MNHNY and CDR2 SVGAGI (reference sequence). The CDR3 consists of 13 residues. The V end lost 11 bases, the J end lost 7 bases, and 15 bases lay between the germline ends. CDR3 DNA: TGTGCCTGCAAACAGGGTAGCAATTCACCCCTCCACTTT. Its translation: CACKQGSNSPLHF.

In its sample, this clone was seen once. Here the CDR3 reads CASSLGGRGTQYF. In DNA, the CDR3 is TGTGCCAGCAGTTTAGGCGGGCGGGGGACGCAGTATTTT. The rearrangement joins TRBV27 to TRBJ2-3, with 7 bases aligning to TRBD2. The germline CDR1 and CDR2 sequences are MNHEY and SMNVEV (reference sequence). The CDR3 runs to 13 residues. V gave up 2 bases and J gave up 9 bases; unmatched junction bases: 5.

This chain joins TRBV5-6 and TRBJ1-2; D ambiguous. This CDR3 contains 14 residues. The germline V gene encodes CDR1 SGHDT and CDR2 YYEEEE. V gave up 2 bases and J gave up 4 bases, with 12 bases separating them. CDR3 residues: CASSLGGRSYGYTF. The CDR3 DNA is TGTGCCAGCAGCTTAGGTGGCAGGTCCTATGGCTACACCTTC. The whole variable domain, remainder taken from reference TRBV5-6 and TRBJ1-2, is DAGVTQSPTHLIKTRGQQVTLRCSPKSGHDTVSWYQQALGQGPQFIFQYYEEEERQRGNFPDRFSGHQFPNYSSELNVNALLLGDSALYLCASSLGGRSYGYTFGSGTRLTVV.

This sequence joins TRBV28 and TRBJ2-1; 9 bases fit TRBD1. Germline V gene data show CDR1 as MDHEN and CDR2 as SYDVKM. The CDR3 length is 15 residues. V lost 6 bases and J lost 7; bases outside the gene matches: 10. CDR3 in amino acids: CASRSAGTGKNEQFF. Written as DNA, the CDR3 is TGTGCCAGCAGATCTGCGGGGACAGGGAAAAATGAGCAGTTCTTC.

V and J are TRBV28 and TRBJ1-6; 8 bases align to TRBD1. The CDR3 contains 15 residues. In germline, CDR1 is MDHEN, CDR2 SYDVKM. Trimming cost V 5 bases and J 5 bases; bases outside gene matches: 5. DNA of the CDR3: TGTGCCAGCAGTCCGTCGGACAGGGATAATTCACCCCTCCACTTT. Translating it yields CASSPSDRDNSPLHF.